These T cell receptor beta chains were read from a single sample in a study of shared clonotypes between healthy human individuals. Libraries were prepared by immunoSEQ multiplex PCR; TCRdb keeps only in-frame clonotypes and omits some of them. The sample contains 2 million to 2.5 million clones, about 95% of which appear only once. The sequenced material came from naive CD8+ T cells sorted from blood. Receptor source: a man aged 18 to 29 in good health. The CDR3 runs from the conserved cysteine through the conserved F or W. Each record gives: D gene, clone size, J gene, V gene, CDR3 protein, CDR3 DNA. D genes are given only for firm matches. Some rows have no size entry. The others give once, few or many, or a class for an expanded clone.

d_gene: TRBD1; abundance: -; j_gene: TRBJ1-4; v_gene: TRBV7-9; CDR3aa: CASSDSTGEREKLFF; CDR3nt: TGTGCCAGCAGCGATTCGACAGGGGAGCGTGAAAAACTGTTTTTT
d_gene: -; abundance: -; j_gene: TRBJ2-1; v_gene: TRBV7-9; CDR3aa: CASSLGVSGAPYNEQFF; CDR3nt: TGTGCCAGCAGCTTAGGAGTTAGTGGGGCGCCCTACAATGAGCAGTTCTTC
d_gene: -; abundance: -; j_gene: TRBJ2-3; v_gene: TRBV4-3; CDR3aa: CASSQDRQMVTTDTQYF; CDR3nt: TGCGCCAGCAGCCAAGATCGGCAAATGGTCACCACAGATACGCAGTATTTT
d_gene: -; abundance: -; j_gene: TRBJ2-5; v_gene: TRBV27; CDR3aa: CASSPKAAEQETQYF; CDR3nt: TGTGCCAGCAGTCCCAAGGCGGCAGAACAAGAGACCCAGTACTTC
d_gene: TRBD1; abundance: -; j_gene: TRBJ2-7; v_gene: TRBV7-2; CDR3aa: CASSPLQGYEQYF; CDR3nt: TGTGCCAGCAGCCCCCTACAGGGGTACGAGCAGTACTTC
d_gene: TRBD1; abundance: -; j_gene: TRBJ1-2; v_gene: TRBV11-2; CDR3aa: CASRPTGSPYGYTF; CDR3nt: TGTGCCAGCAGGCCGACAGGGTCACCGTATGGCTACACCTTC
d_gene: -; abundance: -; j_gene: TRBJ1-2; v_gene: TRBV4-1; CDR3aa: CASSQETPDVNNGYTF; CDR3nt: TGCGCCAGCAGCCAAGAGACACCCGACGTAAACAATGGCTACACCTTC
d_gene: -; abundance: -; j_gene: TRBJ1-2; v_gene: TRBV28; CDR3aa: CASSPILRVISYGYTF; CDR3nt: TGTGCCAGCAGTCCTATCCTGAGGGTAATTAGCTATGGCTACACCTTC
d_gene: -; abundance: -; j_gene: TRBJ1-2; v_gene: TRBV9; CDR3aa: CASSVAHVNYGYTF; CDR3nt: TGTGCCAGCAGCGTAGCACACGTTAACTATGGCTACACCTTC
d_gene: -; abundance: once; j_gene: TRBJ1-1; v_gene: TRBV5-6; CDR3aa: CASSLAGFTEAFF; CDR3nt: TGTGCCAGCAGCTTGGCGGGGTTCACTGAAGCTTTCTTT